The 17 T cell receptor beta chains listed next were all sequenced from one sample in a study of human T cells and chemical hapten exposure. The library gave individual cDNA molecules unique molecular identifiers. TCRdb itself ran the reads through MiXCR, one entry per CDR3 protein. The table lists 4,800 or so distinct CDR3 sequences, 50% to 65% of them singletons. The treatment was: therapeutic diphenylcyclopropenone sensitization with weekly scalp DPC. Specimen: whole blood, collected before DPC sensitization or 2, 6, or about 24 weeks after (not recorded which). The receptor set was obtained from an adult with alopecia areata. Some clones in this sample may be carry-over from other donors' samples. This table probably holds off-target reads from a library built for another chain.

V gene TRBV18 combines with J gene TRBJ2-5; 7 bases fit TRBD1. The CDR3 contains 14 residues. CDR1 KGHSH and CDR2 LQKENI come from the germline V gene. The junction had 2 bases not matched to a gene; V was cut back by 0 bases and J by 4 bases. The CDR3, as DNA: TGTGCCAGCTCACCACCGACAGGGCGAGAGACCCAGTACTTC. Translated, it gives CASSPPTGRETQYF.

The V and J genes are TRBV5-1 and TRBJ2-3, with TRBD2 identical over 8 bases. This CDR3 region has 15 residues. CDR1 and CDR2 from the germline V gene are SGHRS and YFSETQ. The ends lost 4 bases at V and 5 bases at J; junction bases unmatched: 9. The CDR3 sequence is CASSPGGPGKDTQYF. CDR3 coding DNA: TGCGCCAGCAGCCCGGGAGGGCCAGGGAAAGATACGCAGTATTTT.

The J gene is TRBJ2-7, the V gene TRBV5-1; 10 positions match TRBD1. The J segment lost 6 bases and the V segment lost 2 bases, leaving 5 bases of the junction unmatched. There are 14 residues in the CDR3. Germline CDR1 and CDR2: SGHRS and YFSETQ. Here the CDR3 reads CASSFSDRGGEQYF. DNA for the CDR3: TGCGCCAGCAGCTTCTCGGACAGGGGGGGCGAGCAGTACTTC.

In its sample, this clonotype was seen a few times. The genes are TRBV5-4 and TRBJ2-7, with D possibly matching TRBD1 (6 bases). The CDR3 totals 15 residues. The germline V and J ends were trimmed by 4 bases and 3 bases, with 17 bases remaining between them. Germline values: CDR1 SGHNT, CDR2 YYREEE (reference sequence). The CDR3 DNA follows: TGTGCCAGCAGCCCCGGAGGACAGCTTTTCTACGAGCAGTACTTC. Amino acids: CASSPGGQLFYEQYF.

DNA for the CDR3: TGTGCCAGCAGCTTCGGCGCTAGCGGGAGAATCGAGACCCAGTACTTC. It specifies CASSFGASGRIETQYF. This rearrangement joins TRBV11-2 to TRBJ2-5; 10 bases agree with TRBD2. After removal of 3 bases from V and 5 bases from J, the junction contained 9 bases not matched to a gene. This CDR3 comprises 16 residues. Per germline, CDR1 SGHAT and CDR2 FQNNGV.

The gene calls are TRBV12-5 and TRBJ2-7; perhaps TRBD1 as D (6 bases). V was shortened by 7 bases and J by 1 base, with 29 bases between the two germline ends. Germline V gene sequence: CDR1 LGHNT, CDR2 FRNRAP. This CDR3 is 19 amino acids long. DNA for the CDR3: TGTGCTAGTGCCGGCCCGTACAGGGCAGCCCAACAATTTTCCTACGAGCAGTACTTC. As protein: CASAGPYRAAQQFSYEQYF.

The V gene is TRBV7-2, the J gene TRBJ2-7, with D possibly being TRBD2 (5 bases). Germline CDR1 and CDR2: SGHTA and FQGNSA. The V end lost 5 bases, the J end lost 6 bases, and 20 bases lay between the germline ends. This CDR3 spans 15 amino acids. CDR3 region: CASSPTRTDHGEQYF. CDR3 DNA: TGTGCCAGCAGCCCGACCCGGACTGACCATGGCGAGCAGTACTTC.

Only a few counts were recorded for this clonotype. V gene TRBV27 combines with J gene TRBJ2-6; D is unresolved. V was pared by 2 bases and J by 2 bases, with 4 bases between. CDR1 and CDR2 (germline): MNHEY, SMNVEV (reference sequence). There are 14 residues in the CDR3. CDR3 bases: TGTGCCAGCAGTTTACAAGCTGGGGCCAACGTCCTGACTTTC. Protein product: CASSLQAGANVLTF. Combining the CDR3 with reference TRBV27 and TRBJ2-6 gives the whole variable domain EAQVTQNPRYLITVTGKKLTVTCSQNMNHEYMSWYRQDPGLGLRQIYYSMNVEVTDKGDVPEGYKVSRKEKRNFPLILESPSPNQTSLYFCASSLQAGANVLTFGAGSRLTVL.

The chain uses TRBV12-3 or TRBV12-4 and TRBJ1-2, with 12 bases aligning to TRBD1. The CDR3 has 13 residues. V was clipped by 6 bases and J by 8 bases; unmatched bases: 4. The CDR3 coding sequence is TGTGCCAGCAGGGGACAGGGGGCGGAAGGCTACACCTTC. Translation gives CASRGQGAEGYTF.

This clonotype showed up just a few times. The rearrangement uses TRBV6-5 and TRBJ2-3, with TRBD2 matching 13 bases. Germline assignment: CDR1 MNHEY and CDR2 SVGAGI. This CDR3 region has 16 residues. With V trimmed by 6 bases and J by 4 bases, 7 bases remained unmatched. Written as DNA, the CDR3 is TGTGCCAGCAGAGACACTAGCGGGAGGGCTGCAGATACGCAGTATTTT. Its protein is CASRDTSGRAADTQYF.

In its sample, this clonotype was seen a few times. V and J are TRBV7-8 and TRBJ2-3, with a weak D call TRBD2 (6 bases). Per the germline V gene, CDR1 is SGHVS and CDR2 is FQNEAQ. The CDR3 extends over 16 amino acids. The ends were cut back, 7 bases at V and 1 base at J, with 18 bases in the middle. The CDR3 spells CASIKGWRAGTDTQYF. CDR3 in DNA: TGTGCCAGCATCAAGGGGTGGAGGGCCGGCACAGATACGCAGTATTTT.

This clonotype was detected only once. V is TRBV6-5 and J is TRBJ2-1; 11 bases are a match to TRBD2. J was trimmed by 7 bases and V by 6 bases; bases with no gene match: 2. The germline V gene has CDR1 MNHEY and CDR2 SVGAGI. This CDR3 contains 13 residues. The DNA for the CDR3 is TGTGCCAGCAGCTCTAGCGGGAGGAATGAGCAGTTCTTC. It specifies CASSSSGRNEQFF.

The chain joins TRBV7-9 to TRBJ2-7, with TRBD2 identical over 9 bases. The CDR3 spans 13 residues. J was trimmed by 2 bases and V by 6 bases; bases with no gene match: 2. Per the germline V gene, CDR1 is SEHNR and CDR2 is FQNEAQ (reference sequence). The DNA for the CDR3 is TGTGCCAGCAGTGGCGGGAGGGCCTACGAGCAGTACTTC. Its protein product is CASSGGRAYEQYF.

The V gene is TRBV29-1, the J gene TRBJ2-1; D unclear. V lost 3 bases, J lost 3 bases, and 9 bases lay in between. There are 13 residues in the CDR3. CDR1 and CDR2 from the germline V gene are SQVTM and ANQGSEA. The CDR3 DNA reads TGCAGCGTTGACGGTCAGAACTACAATGAGCAGTTCTTC. Translation gives CSVDGQNYNEQFF.

The chain uses TRBV27 and TRBJ2-7; TRBD2 matches 9 bases. V lost 6 bases, J lost 4 bases, and 10 bases stayed unmatched. Per germline, CDR1 MNHEY and CDR2 SMNVEV (reference sequence). The CDR3 length is 15 residues. The DNA for the CDR3 is TGTGCCAGCAGAGACCCTGCGCGGGAGGGGTACGAGCAGTACTTC. Translating it yields CASRDPAREGYEQYF.

This clonotype has more than one count but fewer than ten. The V gene is TRBV6-1, the J gene TRBJ2-1, with D unresolved. V shed 4 bases and J shed 10 bases, with 11 bases lying between them. Germline assignment: CDR1 MNHNS and CDR2 SASEGT. The CDR3 runs to 12 residues. CDR3 loop: CASSVLSGEQFF. CDR3 nucleotides: TGTGCCAGCAGTGTTCTATCGGGCGAGCAGTTCTTC.

The gene calls are TRBV20-1 and TRBJ2-1; perhaps TRBD2 as D (6 bases). Germline V gene lookup returns CDR1 DFQATT and CDR2 SNEGSKA (reference sequence). V was cut by 3 bases and J by 8 bases, with 17 bases left in between. CDR3 size: 14 residues. CDR3 DNA: TGCAGTGCTAGGGGGGACTTTCCGATTGATGAGCAGTTCTTC. The encoded protein is CSARGDFPIDEQFF.